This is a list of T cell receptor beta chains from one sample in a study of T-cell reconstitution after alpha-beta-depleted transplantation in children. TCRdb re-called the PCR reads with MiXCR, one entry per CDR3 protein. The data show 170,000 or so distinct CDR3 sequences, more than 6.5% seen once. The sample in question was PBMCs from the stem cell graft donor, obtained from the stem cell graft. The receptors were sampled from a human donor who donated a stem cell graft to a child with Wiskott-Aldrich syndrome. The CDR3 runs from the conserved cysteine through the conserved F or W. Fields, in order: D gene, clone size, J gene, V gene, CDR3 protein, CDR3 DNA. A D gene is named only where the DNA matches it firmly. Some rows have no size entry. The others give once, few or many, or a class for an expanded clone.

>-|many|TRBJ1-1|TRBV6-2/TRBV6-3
CASTFLGDRTEAFF
TGTGCCAGCACCTTCCTAGGGGATCGAACTGAAGCTTTCTTT
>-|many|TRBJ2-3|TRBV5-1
CASSLETASSTDTQYF
TGCGCCAGCAGCTTGGAGACAGCTTCTAGCACAGATACGCAGTATTTT
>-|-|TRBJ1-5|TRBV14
CASSQGGASLPQHF
TGTGCCAGCAGCCAAGGGGGGGCTTCATTGCCCCAGCATTTT
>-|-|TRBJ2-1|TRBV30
CAWSLGGNEQFF
TGTGCCTGGAGTCTGGGGGGCAATGAGCAGTTCTTC
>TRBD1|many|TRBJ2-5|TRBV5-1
CASSLQGASETQYF
TGCGCCAGCAGCTTACAGGGGGCGAGCGAGACCCAGTACTTC
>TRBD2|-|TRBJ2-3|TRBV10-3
CAISVGSPSGRAPDTQYF
TGTGCCATCAGTGTGGGCTCCCCTAGCGGGAGGGCCCCCGATACGCAGTATTTT
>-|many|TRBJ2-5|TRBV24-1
CATSDTIKEETQYF
TGTGCCACCAGTGACACGATAAAGGAAGAGACCCAGTACTTC
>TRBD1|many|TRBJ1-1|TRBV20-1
CSARVHDRGLGRAFF
TGCAGTGCTAGAGTCCACGACAGGGGGCTGGGTAGGGCTTTCTTT
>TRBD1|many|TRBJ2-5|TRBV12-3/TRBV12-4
CASRDRAQETQYF
TGTGCCAGCAGAGACAGGGCTCAAGAGACCCAGTACTTC
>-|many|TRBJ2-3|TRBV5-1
CASSLSTVDTQYF
TGCGCCAGCAGCCTCTCAACGGTGGATACGCAGTATTTT
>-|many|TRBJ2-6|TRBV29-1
CSAYNSGANVLTF
TGCAGCGCCTATAACTCTGGGGCCAACGTCCTGACTTTC
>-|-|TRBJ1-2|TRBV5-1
CASSFATAQGYGYTF
TGCGCCAGCAGCTTCGCGACTGCTCAAGGGTATGGCTACACCTTC
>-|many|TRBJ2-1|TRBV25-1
CASSEYRSNEQFF
TGTGCCAGCAGTGAATATAGAAGCAATGAGCAGTTCTTC
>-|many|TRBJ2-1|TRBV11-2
CASSWGRTVPNEQFF
TGTGCCAGCAGCTGGGGACGGACGGTCCCCAATGAGCAGTTCTTC
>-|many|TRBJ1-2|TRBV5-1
CASSVDGTLNYGYTF
TGCGCCAGCAGCGTGGACGGGACGTTAAACTATGGCTACACCTTC
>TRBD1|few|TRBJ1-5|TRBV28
CASSSETGDDNQPQHF
TGTGCCAGCAGTTCCGAGACAGGGGATGACAATCAGCCCCAGCATTTT
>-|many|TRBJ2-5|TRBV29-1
CSAKKDSSQETQYF
TGCAGCGCTAAAAAGGACAGCAGCCAAGAGACCCAGTACTTC
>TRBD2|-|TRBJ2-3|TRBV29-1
CSFPSSGRTDTQYF
TGCAGCTTCCCTTCTAGCGGGCGTACAGATACGCAGTATTTT
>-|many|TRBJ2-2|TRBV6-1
CASTDSLGPTGELFF
TGTGCCAGCACTGACAGTTTAGGGCCCACCGGGGAGCTGTTTTTT
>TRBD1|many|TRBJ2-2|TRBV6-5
CASRKPGQGGTGELFF
TGTGCCAGCAGAAAACCGGGACAGGGAGGCACCGGGGAGCTGTTTTTT
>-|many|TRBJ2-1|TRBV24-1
CATSDPQVSSYNEQFF
TGTGCCACCAGTGACCCTCAGGTCAGCTCCTACAATGAGCAGTTCTTC
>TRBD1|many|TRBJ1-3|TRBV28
CASSLPTRGPNTIYF
TGTGCCAGCAGTTTGCCTACCAGGGGGCCCAACACCATATATTTT
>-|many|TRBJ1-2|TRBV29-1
CSVPGGPRGYTF
TGCAGCGTCCCCGGGGGGCCTAGGGGCTACACCTTC
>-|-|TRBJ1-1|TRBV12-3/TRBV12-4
CASSPYRTRNTEAFF
TGTGCCAGCAGTCCCTATAGGACAAGAAACACTGAAGCTTTCTTT
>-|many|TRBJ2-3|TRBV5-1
CASSPTGTESDTQYF
TGCGCCAGCAGCCCCACTGGTACGGAGTCAGATACGCAGTATTTT
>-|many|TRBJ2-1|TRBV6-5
CASSPRSGPNLFF
TGTGCCAGCAGCCCCAGGTCGGGACCGAACTTGTTCTTC
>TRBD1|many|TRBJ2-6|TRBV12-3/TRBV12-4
CASSPRQGRANVLTF
TGTGCCAGCAGTCCCAGACAGGGGAGGGCCAACGTCCTGACTTTC
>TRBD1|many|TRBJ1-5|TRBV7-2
CASSLTGVQPQHF
TGTGCCAGCAGCTTGACAGGGGTTCAGCCCCAGCATTTT
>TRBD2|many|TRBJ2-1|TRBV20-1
CSARSLAGSYNEQFF
TGCAGTGCTAGATCTCTAGCGGGCTCCTACAATGAGCAGTTCTTC
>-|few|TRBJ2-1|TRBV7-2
CASTLRTEQFF
TGTGCCAGCACCCTTAGGACCGAGCAGTTCTTC
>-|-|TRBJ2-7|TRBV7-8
CASSLTRYSYEQYF
TGTGCCAGCAGCTTAACGCGTTACTCCTACGAGCAGTACTTC
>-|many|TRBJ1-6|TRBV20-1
CSARSGGASPLHF
TGCAGTGCTAGATCAGGTGGAGCCTCACCCCTCCACTTT
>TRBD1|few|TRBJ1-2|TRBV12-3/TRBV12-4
CASRGDHGTGSLGYTF
TGTGCCAGCAGGGGCGATCACGGGACAGGTAGTCTTGGCTACACCTTC
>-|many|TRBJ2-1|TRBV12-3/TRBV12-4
CASTADSFNEQFF
TGTGCCAGCACCGCGGACTCTTTCAATGAGCAGTTCTTC
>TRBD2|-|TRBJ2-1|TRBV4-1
CASSQDFGGALVWLDEQFF
TGCGCCAGCAGCCAAGATTTCGGGGGGGCCTTGGTATGGTTAGATGAGCAGTTCTTC
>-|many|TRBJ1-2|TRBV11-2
CASSLDHYGYTF
TGTGCCAGCAGCTTAGATCACTATGGCTACACCTTC
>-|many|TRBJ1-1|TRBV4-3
CASSQESSTEAFF
TGCGCCAGCAGCCAAGAATCCAGCACTGAAGCTTTCTTT
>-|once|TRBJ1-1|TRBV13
CWWGGDTEAFF
TGTTGGTGGGGAGGTGACACTGAAGCTTTCTTT
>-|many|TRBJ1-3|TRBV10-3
CAISDRNTIYF
TGTGCCATCAGTGACAGAAACACCATATATTTT
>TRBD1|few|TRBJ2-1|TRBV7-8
CASSPRTGASYNEQFF
TGTGCCAGCAGCCCCCGGACAGGGGCCTCCTACAATGAGCAGTTCTTC
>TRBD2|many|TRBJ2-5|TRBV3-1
CASSQVRSGDQETQYF
TGTGCCAGCAGCCAAGTACGTAGCGGGGACCAAGAGACCCAGTACTTC
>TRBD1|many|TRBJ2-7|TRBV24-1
CATSEPGTGIYEQYF
TGTGCCACCAGTGAGCCCGGGACAGGAATCTACGAGCAGTACTTC
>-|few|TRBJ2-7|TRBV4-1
CASSQDLGSEQYF
TGCGCCAGCAGCCAAGATTTGGGGAGCGAGCAGTACTTC